Below are 19 T cell receptor beta chains sequenced from a single sample in a study of T cell changes during pregnancy in multiple sclerosis (dated by TCRdb to the late 2010s). Preparation of the library involved the immunoSEQ multiplex PCR assay. In its TCRdb copy, this immuneACCESS table keeps in-frame sequences only and misses some clones. Where compared with another copy, unresolved V genes explain less than half of these, and the others have no known cause. A total of some 80,000 clones appear in this sample, around 89% of them only once. Jointly, the top ten make up about 1% of the sample. Sequenced here: peripheral blood, sampled in the first trimester of pregnancy. The origin of the receptors is a female donor in good health, enrolled as a control in a pregnancy study.

This chain links TRBV13 with TRBJ1-1, with a possible D match to TRBD1 (6 bases). The CDR3 covers 14 residues. The V end lost 7 bases, the J end lost 1 base, and 13 bases lay between the germline ends. From germline, CDR1 is PRHDT and CDR2 FYEKMQ (reference sequence). CDR3 in DNA: TGTGCCAGCACCAGGGGCGCCGCGAACACTGAAGCTTTCTTT. This encodes CASTRGAANTEAFF.

V and J are TRBV6-1 and TRBJ1-2; D is uncertain. V was clipped by 3 bases and J by 5 bases, with 10 bases between them. The CDR3 totals 13 residues. Germline CDR1 MNHNS, CDR2 SASEGT. CDR3 in DNA: TGTGCCAGCAGTGAGGCATCGGGGTATGGCTACACCTTC. Protein: CASSEASGYGYTF.

The genes are TRBV28 and TRBJ1-2; the D is unclear. CDR3 length equals 12 residues. CDR1 MDHEN and CDR2 SYDVKM come from the germline V gene. The ends were cut back, 7 bases at V and 4 bases at J, with 10 bases in the middle. CDR3 region: CASTAGIYGYTF. The DNA for the CDR3 is TGTGCCAGCACGGCCGGGATCTATGGCTACACCTTC.

This rearrangement joins TRBV6-1 to TRBJ1-5; D is undetermined. The V end lost 2 bases, the J end lost 9 bases, and 14 bases lay between the germline ends. Germline CDR1 reads MNHNS; CDR2 reads SASEGT. The CDR3 spans 14 residues. The CDR3 reads CASSEISVYGPQHF. The CDR3 nucleotides are TGTGCCAGCAGTGAAATATCGGTCTACGGGCCCCAGCATTTT.

V usage is TRBV14 and J usage is TRBJ2-2, with D unclear. The germline V gene encodes CDR1 SGHDN and CDR2 FVKESK. The CDR3 length is 13 residues. The V and J ends lost 4 bases and 7 bases respectively, with 10 bases between them. CDR3 coding DNA: TGTGCCAGCAGCCTCCTAGTGGACGGGGAGCTGTTTTTT. Translating it yields CASSLLVDGELFF.

The V call is TRBV6-5, the J call TRBJ1-2, with D perhaps matching TRBD1 (6 bases). The V gene's germline CDR1 is MNHEY and CDR2 SVGAGI. CDR3 length: 14 amino acids. Trimming cost V 2 bases and J 4 bases, with 11 bases left between them. DNA of the CDR3: TGTGCCAGCAGTTACGATACAGGGACCTATGGCTACACCTTC. Its protein product is CASSYDTGTYGYTF.

The chain employs TRBV2 and TRBJ1-4, with TRBD1 identical over 8 bases. The CDR3 has 14 residues. The germline V gene has CDR1 SNHLY and CDR2 FYNNEI. V trimming: 2 bases; J trimming: 8 bases; junction bases outside the gene matches: 4. The CDR3 DNA is TGTGCCAGCAGTGAACAGGGGGCGGGGGAAAAACTGTTTTTT. This codes for CASSEQGAGEKLFF.

The rearrangement links TRBV6-5 to TRBJ1-2, with D uncertain. The germline V gene encodes CDR1 MNHEY and CDR2 SVGAGI. The CDR3 loop spans 14 amino acids. Trimming removed 5 bases from V and 4 bases from J, with 14 bases in between. The CDR3 protein is CASSRPQSGYGYTF. The CDR3 DNA sequence: TGTGCCAGCAGTCGACCCCAATCAGGCTATGGCTACACCTTC.

CDR3 nucleotides: TGTGCCAGTAGTATGAGTAGGCTAGCGGGGGCCTTTTACACAGATACGCAGTATTTT. Protein sequence: CASSMSRLAGAFYTDTQYF. The V gene is TRBV19, the J gene TRBJ2-3, with 10 bases aligning to TRBD2. There are 19 residues in the CDR3. J gave up 2 bases and V 3 bases, and 14 bases lay outside the gene matches. The V gene's germline CDR1 is LNHDA and CDR2 SQIVND (reference sequence).

This clone was seen a handful of times. The chain combines TRBV9 with TRBJ1-6, with TRBD1 as a possible D gene (5 bases). CDR3 size: 15 residues. CDR1 and CDR2 from the germline V gene are SGDLS and YYNGEE. Trimming shortened V by 0 bases and J by 7 bases, and 11 bases separated the two germline ends. Here the CDR3 reads CASSVDGTTNSPLHF. The CDR3 coding sequence is TGTGCCAGCAGCGTAGATGGGACTACGAATTCACCCCTCCACTTT.

V gene TRBV18 combines with J gene TRBJ2-3; 8 positions agree with TRBD1. This CDR3 spans 14 amino acids. Germline CDR1 KGHSH, CDR2 LQKENI. V trimming: 3 bases; J trimming: 3 bases; junction bases outside the gene matches: 2. The CDR3 DNA sequence: TGTGCCAGCTCACCGGACAGGGCGACAGATACGCAGTATTTT. Translated, it gives CASSPDRATDTQYF.

The chain couples TRBV7-2 to TRBJ2-5; D is perhaps TRBD1 (5 bases). CDR1 and CDR2 from the germline V gene are SGHTA and FQGNSA. Trimming took off 5 bases at V and 1 base at J, with 11 bases between the two ends. CDR3 length equals 14 residues. The CDR3 DNA sequence: TGTGCCAGCAGCACCGCGACAGTCCAAGAGACCCAGTACTTC. As protein: CASSTATVQETQYF.

The chain employs TRBV28 and TRBJ2-7, with 10 bases that match TRBD1. The CDR3 is 15 residues long. The trim removed 4 bases at V and 3 bases at J, leaving 6 bases unmatched. The germline CDR1 and CDR2 sequences are MDHEN and SYDVKM. CDR3 sequence: CASSSRGQGYYEQYF. CDR3 sequence (DNA): TGTGCCAGCAGTTCAAGGGGACAGGGGTACTACGAGCAGTACTTC. The complete variable domain, with remaining parts taken from reference TRBV28 and TRBJ2-7, reads DVKVTQSSRYLVKRTGEKVFLECVQDMDHENMFWYRQDPGLGLRLIYFSYDVKMKEKGDIPEGYSVSREKKERFSLILESASTNQTSMYLCASSSRGQGYYEQYFGPGTRLTVT.

V gene TRBV19 combines with J gene TRBJ2-2, with 9 bases identical to TRBD1. The CDR3 contains 18 residues. J was trimmed by 5 bases and V by 4 bases; bases with no gene match: 14. The germline CDR1 and CDR2 sequences are LNHDA and SQIVND (reference sequence). Written as DNA, the CDR3 is TGTGCCAGTAGTAACCCACAACCGGGACAGGGAGGAACCGGGGAGCTGTTTTTT. Its translation is CASSNPQPGQGGTGELFF.

This chain uses TRBV7-9 with TRBJ1-2; 7 bases are a match to TRBD1. Trimming at V came to 6 bases and at J to 4 bases, leaving 11 bases not matched to a gene. The germline CDR1 and CDR2 sequences are SEHNR and FQNEAQ (reference sequence). The CDR3 covers 15 residues. CDR3 sequence reads: CASSLAEGAIYGYTF. As DNA, the CDR3 is TGTGCCAGCAGTCTGGCGGAGGGGGCGATCTATGGCTACACCTTC.

V is TRBV5-1 and J is TRBJ2-1; 9 nucleotides line up with TRBD2. Germline V lookup: CDR1 SGHRS, CDR2 YFSETQ. The CDR3 is 15 residues long. With 4 bases clipped from V and 8 bases from J, the junction kept 10 bases outside the gene matches. In DNA, the CDR3 is TGCGCCAGCAGCGTCACTAGCGGGCCTGGGGATGAGCAGTTCTTC. Translation: CASSVTSGPGDEQFF.

The CDR3 here is CASSSSGPENTGELFF. CDR3 nucleotide sequence: TGTGCCAGCAGTTCTAGCGGCCCCGAGAACACCGGGGAGCTGTTTTTT. V usage is TRBV6-5 and J usage is TRBJ2-2; 7 bases are shared with TRBD2. Per germline, CDR1 MNHEY and CDR2 SVGAGI. Germline trimming cut 4 bases from V and 1 base from J; bases unmatched to any gene: 6. CDR3 length: 16 residues.

The DNA for the CDR3 is TGTGCCTGGAGTCCTAGGGGGCTGGACACTGAAGCTTTCTTT. Translating it yields CAWSPRGLDTEAFF. The chain employs TRBV30 and TRBJ1-1; the match to TRBD1 covers 7 bases. J was trimmed by 3 bases and V by 2 bases; bases with no gene match: 6. The CDR3 has 14 residues. Germline V gene lookup returns CDR1 GTSNPN and CDR2 SVGIG (reference sequence).

The rearrangement joins TRBV2 to TRBJ2-1; TRBD2 matches at 9 bases. Germline CDR1 is SNHLY and CDR2 is FYNNEI. V lost 5 bases to trimming and J lost 10 bases; unmatched junction nucleotides: 9. The CDR3 is 14 residues long. CDR3 region: CASSPGLAKSEQFF. For the CDR3, the DNA is TGTGCCAGCAGTCCGGGACTAGCTAAGTCGGAGCAGTTCTTC. Using reference TRBV2 and TRBJ2-1 for the parts outside the CDR3, the full variable domain is EPEVTQTPSHQVTQMGQEVILRCVPISNHLYFYWYRQILGQKVEFLVSFYNNEISEKSEIFDDQFSVERPDGSNFTLKIRSTKLEDSAMYFCASSPGLAKSEQFFGPGTRLTVL.